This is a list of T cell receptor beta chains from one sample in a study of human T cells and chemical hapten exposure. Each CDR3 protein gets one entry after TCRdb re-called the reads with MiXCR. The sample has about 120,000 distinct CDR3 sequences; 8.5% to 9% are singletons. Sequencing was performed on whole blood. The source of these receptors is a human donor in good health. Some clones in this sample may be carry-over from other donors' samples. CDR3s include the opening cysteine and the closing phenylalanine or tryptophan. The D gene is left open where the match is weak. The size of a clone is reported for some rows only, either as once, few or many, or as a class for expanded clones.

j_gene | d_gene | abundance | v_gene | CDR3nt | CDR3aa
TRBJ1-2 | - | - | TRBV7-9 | TGTGCCAGCAGCTTAGGGCGGACAGAAGGCTACACCTTC | CASSLGRTEGYTF
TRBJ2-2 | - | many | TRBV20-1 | TGCAGTGCTAGATTGGACAGCCTCACCGGGGAGCTGTTTTTT | CSARLDSLTGELFF
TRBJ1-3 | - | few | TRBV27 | TGTGCCAGCAGTTTAGGTGGGGGGGGAAACACCATATACTTT | CASSLGGGGNTIYF
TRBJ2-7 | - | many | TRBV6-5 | TGTGCCAGCAGTTACTCTTACCGTCGCTACGAGCAGTACTTC | CASSYSYRRYEQYF
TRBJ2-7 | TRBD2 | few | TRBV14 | TGTGCCAGCAGCCATCTTCACGGACTAGGGTCCTACGAGCAGTACTTC | CASSHLHGLGSYEQYF
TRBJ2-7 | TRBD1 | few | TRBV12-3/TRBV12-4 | TGTGCCAGCAGACCGGACAGGGCCTACGAGCAGTACTTC | CASRPDRAYEQYF
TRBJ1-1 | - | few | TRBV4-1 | TGCGCCAGCAGCCAAGATCGGGGATTTCTTGAAGCTTTCTTT | CASSQDRGFLEAFF
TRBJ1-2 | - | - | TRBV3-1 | TGTGCCAGCAGCCGGGGGAGGGTACGAGTTGACACCTTC | CASSRGRVRVDTF
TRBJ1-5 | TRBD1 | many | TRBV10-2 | TGCGCCAGCAGTGAGATAGGGGGCGATTTAGAGAGGGATCAGCCCCAGCATTTT | CASSEIGGDLERDQPQHF
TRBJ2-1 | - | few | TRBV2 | TGTGCCAGAGGGGCCAGCTCCTACAATGAGCAGTTCTTC | CARGASSYNEQFF
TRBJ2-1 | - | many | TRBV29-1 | TGCAGCGTTGAACTCGACTCCTACAATGAGCAGTTCTTC | CSVELDSYNEQFF
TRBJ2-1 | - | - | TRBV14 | TGTGCCAGCAGCCAAGTAGGCTATGAGCAGTTCTTC | CASSQVGYEQFF
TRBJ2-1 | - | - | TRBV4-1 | TGCGCCAGCAGCCAAGTCCGGGCCGGAGAGCAGTTCTTC | CASSQVRAGEQFF
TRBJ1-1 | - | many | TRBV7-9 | TGTGCCAGCAGCCTCTTACGGGACACTGAAGCTTTCTTT | CASSLLRDTEAFF
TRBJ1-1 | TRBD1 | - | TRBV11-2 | TGTGCCAGCAGCTTAGCTCCGGGACAGCGAGGCACCGAAGCTTTCTTT | CASSLAPGQRGTEAFF
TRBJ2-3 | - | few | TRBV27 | TGTGCCAGCAGTTTTGGGGGGCAGATCGCAGATACGCAGTATTTT | CASSFGGQIADTQYF
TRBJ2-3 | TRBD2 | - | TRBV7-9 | TGTGCCAGCAGCTTAGAGGGGACTAACACAGATACGCAGTATTTT | CASSLEGTNTDTQYF
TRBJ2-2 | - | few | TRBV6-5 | TGTGCCAGCAGCCGCCGGGGGACAGCCAACACCGGGGAGCTGTTTTTT | CASSRRGTANTGELFF
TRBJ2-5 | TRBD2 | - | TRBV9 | TGTGCCAGCAGCGCCAGCGGGGGGGTCCAAGAGACCCAGTACTTC | CASSASGGVQETQYF
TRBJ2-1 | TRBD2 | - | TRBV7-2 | TGTGCCAGCAGCGCTTCGGCTAGCGGGGGGGCCAAAAATGAGCAGTTCTTC | CASSASASGGAKNEQFF
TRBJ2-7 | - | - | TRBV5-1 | TGCGCCAGCAGGGCCGGGACGGGGGAGCAGTACTTC | CASRAGTGEQYF
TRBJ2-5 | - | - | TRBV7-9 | TGTGCCAGCACCCCCCCCGGACTACAAGAGACCCAGTACTTC | CASTPPGLQETQYF
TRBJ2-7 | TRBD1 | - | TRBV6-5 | TGTGCCAGCAGTGCCAACAGGGGGTCCTACGAGCAGTACTTC | CASSANRGSYEQYF
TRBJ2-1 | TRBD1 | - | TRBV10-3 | TGTGCCATCAGGGGGACAGGGAACGATGAGCAGTTCTTC | CAIRGTGNDEQFF
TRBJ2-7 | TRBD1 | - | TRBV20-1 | TGCAGTGCGACCCGGACAGGGGGATCGTACGAGCAGTACTTC | CSATRTGGSYEQYF
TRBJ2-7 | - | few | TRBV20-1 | TGCAGTGCTAGAGCGCCCGTGGGGGGCCGCTTTCACGAGCAGTACTTC | CSARAPVGGRFHEQYF
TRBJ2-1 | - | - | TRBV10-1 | TGCGGCAGCAGCCAGGGGAACAATGAGCAGTTCTTC | CGSSQGNNEQFF
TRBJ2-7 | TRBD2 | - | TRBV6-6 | TGTGCCAGCAGTTACGACACCCCGGGCCCGGGAGGGCCGAAAGAGCAGTACTTC | CASSYDTPGPGGPKEQYF
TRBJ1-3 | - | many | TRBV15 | TGTGCCACCAGCAGAGATAGGCCGAAATCTGGAAACACCATATATTTT | CATSRDRPKSGNTIYF
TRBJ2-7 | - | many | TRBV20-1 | TGCAGTGCTAGTTTTCGGAACTACGAGCAGTACTTC | CSASFRNYEQYF
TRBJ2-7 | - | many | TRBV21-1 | TGTGCCAGCAGCAAAGAAGGGACTAGCGGGAACCTCTACGAGCAGTACTTC | CASSKEGTSGNLYEQYF
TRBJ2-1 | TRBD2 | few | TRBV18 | TGTGCCAGCTCACCTCCTCAAGCGGGAGTTCACAATGAGCAGTTCTTC | CASSPPQAGVHNEQFF
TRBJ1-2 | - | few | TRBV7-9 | TGTGCCAGCAGCTCCGGGACTTACTATGGCTACACCTTC | CASSSGTYYGYTF
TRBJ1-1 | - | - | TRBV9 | TGTGCCAGCAGCGTATCCGACAGGCTAGGGACTGAAGCTTTCTTT | CASSVSDRLGTEAFF
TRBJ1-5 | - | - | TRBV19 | TGTGCCAGTAGTCTCCAATTACCCAATCAGCCCCAGCATTTT | CASSLQLPNQPQHF
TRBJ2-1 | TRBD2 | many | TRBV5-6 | TGTGCCAGCAGCTTGGAACTAGCGGGAGGGCCCTACAATGAGCAGTTCTTC | CASSLELAGGPYNEQFF
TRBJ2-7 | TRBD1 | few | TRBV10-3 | TGTGCCATCAGTGACCCCGCGAGGGGGCACGAGCAGTACTTC | CAISDPARGHEQYF
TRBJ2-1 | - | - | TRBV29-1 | TGCAGCGTTGAAATGAGCTCCTACAATGAGCAGTTCTTC | CSVEMSSYNEQFF
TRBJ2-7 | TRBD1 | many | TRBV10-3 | TGTGCCATCAAGCGGACAGGGGGTCGCTACGAGCAGTACTTC | CAIKRTGGRYEQYF
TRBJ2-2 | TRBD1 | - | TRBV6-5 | TGTGCCAGCAGCCGACAGGGAAAGACCGGGGAGCTGTTTTTT | CASSRQGKTGELFF
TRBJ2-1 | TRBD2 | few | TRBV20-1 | TGCAGTGCTAGAGTAGGGCTAGCGGGAGGGCCCCTCAATGAGCAGTTCTTC | CSARVGLAGGPLNEQFF
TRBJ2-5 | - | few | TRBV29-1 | TGCAGCGCAGTTATCGGTAACAAGGAGACCCAGTACTTC | CSAVIGNKETQYF
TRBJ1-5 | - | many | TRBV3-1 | TGTGCCAGCAGCCAAGATACGTCCAGGGGACTTCAGCCCCAGCATTTT | CASSQDTSRGLQPQHF